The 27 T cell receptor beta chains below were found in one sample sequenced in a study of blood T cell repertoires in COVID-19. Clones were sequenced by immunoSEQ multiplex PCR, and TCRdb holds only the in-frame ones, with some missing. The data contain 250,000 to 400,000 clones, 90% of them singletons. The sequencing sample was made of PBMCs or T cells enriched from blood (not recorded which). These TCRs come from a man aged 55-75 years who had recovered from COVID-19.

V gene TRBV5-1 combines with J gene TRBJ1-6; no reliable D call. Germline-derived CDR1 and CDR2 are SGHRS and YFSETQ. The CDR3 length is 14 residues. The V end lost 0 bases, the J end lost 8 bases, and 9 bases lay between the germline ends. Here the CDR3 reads CASSLVARYSPLHF. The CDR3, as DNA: TGCGCCAGCAGCTTGGTGGCACGATATTCACCCCTCCACTTT. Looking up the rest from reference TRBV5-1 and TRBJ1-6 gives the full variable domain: KAGVTQTPRYLIKTRGQQVTLSCSPISGHRSVSWYQQTPGQGLQFLFEYFSETQRNKGNFPGRFSGRQFSNSRSEMNVSTLELGDSALYLCASSLVARYSPLHFGNGTRLTVT.

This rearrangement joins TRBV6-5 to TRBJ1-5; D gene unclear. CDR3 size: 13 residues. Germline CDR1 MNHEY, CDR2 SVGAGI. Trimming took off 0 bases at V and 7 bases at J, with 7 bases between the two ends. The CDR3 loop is CASSYSVAQPQHF. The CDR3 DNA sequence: TGTGCCAGCAGTTACTCCGTAGCGCAGCCCCAGCATTTT.

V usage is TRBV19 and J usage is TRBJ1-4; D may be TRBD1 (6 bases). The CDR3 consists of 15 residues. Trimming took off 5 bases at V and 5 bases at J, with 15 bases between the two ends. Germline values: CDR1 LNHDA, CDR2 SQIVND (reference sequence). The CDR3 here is CASSGSGTLNEKLFF. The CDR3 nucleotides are TGTGCCAGTAGTGGATCCGGGACATTGAATGAAAAACTGTTTTTT.

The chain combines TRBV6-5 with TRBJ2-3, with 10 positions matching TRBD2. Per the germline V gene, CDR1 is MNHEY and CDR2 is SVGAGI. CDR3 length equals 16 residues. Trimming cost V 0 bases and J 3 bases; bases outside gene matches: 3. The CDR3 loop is CASSYSSLAGTDTQYF. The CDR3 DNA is TGTGCCAGCAGTTACTCTTCACTAGCGGGAACAGATACGCAGTATTTT.

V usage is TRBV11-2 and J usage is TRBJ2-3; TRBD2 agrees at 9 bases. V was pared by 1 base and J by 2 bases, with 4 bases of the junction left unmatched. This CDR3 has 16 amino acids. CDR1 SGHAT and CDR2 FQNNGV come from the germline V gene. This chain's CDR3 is CASSLVAGGATDTQYF. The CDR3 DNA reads TGTGCCAGCAGCTTAGTGGCGGGAGGGGCCACAGATACGCAGTATTTT.

As DNA, the CDR3 is TGTGCCAGCAGCCTGACAGGGAAGAACACTGAAGCTTTCTTT. Its translation is CASSLTGKNTEAFF. The chain is built from TRBV3-1 (or the pseudogene TRBV3-2) and TRBJ1-1, with TRBD1 identical over 7 bases. Trimming cost V 4 bases and J 1 base; bases outside gene matches: 3. CDR3 length: 14 residues. Germline V lookup: CDR1 LGHDT, CDR2 YNNKEL (reference sequence).

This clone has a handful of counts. The CDR3 region has the DNA TGCGCCAGCAGCTTGGCCGGGGAGACCCAGTACTTC. This translates into CASSLAGETQYF. The V call is TRBV5-1, the J call TRBJ2-5; D unresolved. The CDR3 extends over 12 amino acids. V lost 0 bases and J lost 5, with 5 bases in between. Germline lookup yields CDR1 SGHRS and CDR2 YFSETQ.

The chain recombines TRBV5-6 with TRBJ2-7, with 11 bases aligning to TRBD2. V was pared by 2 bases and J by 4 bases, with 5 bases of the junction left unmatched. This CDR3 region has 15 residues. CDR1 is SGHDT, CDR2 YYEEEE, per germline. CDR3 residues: CASSFGTSGNYEQYF. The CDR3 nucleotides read TGTGCCAGCAGCTTTGGGACTAGCGGCAATTACGAGCAGTACTTC. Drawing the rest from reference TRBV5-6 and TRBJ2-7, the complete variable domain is DAGVTQSPTHLIKTRGQQVTLRCSPKSGHDTVSWYQQALGQGPQFIFQYYEEEERQRGNFPDRFSGHQFPNYSSELNVNALLLGDSALYLCASSFGTSGNYEQYFGPGTRLTVT.

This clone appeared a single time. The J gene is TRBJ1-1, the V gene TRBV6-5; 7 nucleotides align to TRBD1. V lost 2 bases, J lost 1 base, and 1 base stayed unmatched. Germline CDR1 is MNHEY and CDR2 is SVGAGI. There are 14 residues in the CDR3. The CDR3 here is CASSYEGANTEAFF. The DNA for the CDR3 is TGTGCCAGCAGTTACGAGGGGGCGAACACTGAAGCTTTCTTT.

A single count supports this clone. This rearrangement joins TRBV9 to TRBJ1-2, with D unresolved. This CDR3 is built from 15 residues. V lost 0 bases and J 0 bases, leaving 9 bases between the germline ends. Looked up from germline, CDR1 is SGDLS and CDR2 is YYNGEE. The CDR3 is CASSVVPTANYGYTF. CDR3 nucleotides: TGTGCCAGCAGCGTAGTCCCTACAGCTAACTATGGCTACACCTTC.

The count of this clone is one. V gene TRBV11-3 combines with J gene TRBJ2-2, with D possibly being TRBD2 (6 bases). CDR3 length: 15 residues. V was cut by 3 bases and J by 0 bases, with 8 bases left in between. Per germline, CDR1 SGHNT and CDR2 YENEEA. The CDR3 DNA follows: TGTGCCAGCAGCTTCCGGGGGTCGAACACCGGGGAGCTGTTTTTT. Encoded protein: CASSFRGSNTGELFF.

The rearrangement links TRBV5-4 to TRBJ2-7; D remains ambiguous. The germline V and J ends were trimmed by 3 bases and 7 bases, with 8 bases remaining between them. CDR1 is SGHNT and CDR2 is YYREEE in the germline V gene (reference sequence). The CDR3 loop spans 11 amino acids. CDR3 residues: CASSSEQEQYF. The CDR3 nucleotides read TGTGCCAGCAGCTCTGAGCAAGAGCAGTACTTC.

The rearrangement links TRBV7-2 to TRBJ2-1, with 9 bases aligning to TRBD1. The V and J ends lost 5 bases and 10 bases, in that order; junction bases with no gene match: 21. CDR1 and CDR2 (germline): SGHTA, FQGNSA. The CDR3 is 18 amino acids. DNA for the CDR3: TGTGCCAGCAGCCCCACAGGACAGGGGCAGGGAGCTCGGATGGAGCAGTTCTTC. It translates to CASSPTGQGQGARMEQFF.

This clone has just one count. CDR3 region: CASSQDRLTVLFQPQHF. The CDR3 DNA is TGTGCCAGCAGCCAAGATCGCCTGACAGTTCTATTTCAGCCCCAGCATTTT. The rearrangement links TRBV14 to TRBJ1-5, with a possible D match to TRBD1 (5 bases). V gave up 0 bases and J gave up 6 bases, with 18 bases separating them. Germline values: CDR1 SGHDN, CDR2 FVKESK. CDR3 size: 17 residues.

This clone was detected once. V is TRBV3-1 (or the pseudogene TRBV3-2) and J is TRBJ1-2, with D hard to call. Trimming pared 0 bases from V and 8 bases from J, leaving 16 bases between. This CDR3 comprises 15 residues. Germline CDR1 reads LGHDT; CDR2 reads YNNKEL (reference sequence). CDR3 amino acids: CASSQDTTDRHGYTF. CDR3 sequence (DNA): TGTGCCAGCAGCCAAGATACAACAGACCGGCACGGCTACACCTTC.

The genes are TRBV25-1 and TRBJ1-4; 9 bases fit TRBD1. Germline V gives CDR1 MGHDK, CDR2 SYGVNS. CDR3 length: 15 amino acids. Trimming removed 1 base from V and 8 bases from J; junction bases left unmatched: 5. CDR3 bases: TGTGCCAGCAGTGAATCTCTCGGACAGGGGGAAAAACTGTTTTTT. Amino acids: CASSESLGQGEKLFF.

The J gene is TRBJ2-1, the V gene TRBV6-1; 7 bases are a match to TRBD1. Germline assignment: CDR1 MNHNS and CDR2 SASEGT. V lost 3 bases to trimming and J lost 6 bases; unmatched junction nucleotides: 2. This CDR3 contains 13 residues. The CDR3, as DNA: TGTGCCAGCAGTGACAGGGGGTCCAATGAGCAGTTCTTC. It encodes CASSDRGSNEQFF.

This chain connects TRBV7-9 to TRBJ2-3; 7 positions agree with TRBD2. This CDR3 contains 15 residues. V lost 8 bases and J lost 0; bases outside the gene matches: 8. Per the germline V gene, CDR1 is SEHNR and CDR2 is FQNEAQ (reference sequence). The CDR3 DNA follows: TGTGCCAGCGGCCCCGCTAGCGGAAGCACAGATACGCAGTATTTT. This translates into CASGPASGSTDTQYF.

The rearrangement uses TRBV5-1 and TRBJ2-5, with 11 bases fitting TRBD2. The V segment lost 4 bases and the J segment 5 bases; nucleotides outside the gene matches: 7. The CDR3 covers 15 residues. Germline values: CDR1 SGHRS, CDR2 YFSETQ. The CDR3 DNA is TGCGCCAGCAGCGGAACTAGCGGGAGTGGGGAGACCCAGTACTTC. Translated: CASSGTSGSGETQYF.

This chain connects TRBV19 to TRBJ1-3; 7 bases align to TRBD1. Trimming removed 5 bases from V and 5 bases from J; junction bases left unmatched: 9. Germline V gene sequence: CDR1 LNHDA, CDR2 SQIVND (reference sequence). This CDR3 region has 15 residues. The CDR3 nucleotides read TGTGCCAGTAGTCCCCGGGACAGAATAAGAAACACCATATATTTT. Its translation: CASSPRDRIRNTIYF. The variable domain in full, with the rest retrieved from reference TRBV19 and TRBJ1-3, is DGGITQSPKYLFRKEGQNVTLSCEQNLNHDAMYWYRQDPGQGLRLIYYSQIVNDFQKGDIAEGYSVSREKKESFPLTVTSAQKNPTAFYLCASSPRDRIRNTIYFGEGSWLTVV.

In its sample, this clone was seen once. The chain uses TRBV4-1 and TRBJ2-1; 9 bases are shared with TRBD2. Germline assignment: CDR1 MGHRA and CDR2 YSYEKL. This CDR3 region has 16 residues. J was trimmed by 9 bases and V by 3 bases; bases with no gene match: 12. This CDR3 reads CASSQRAGAGGSEQFF. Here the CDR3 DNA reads TGCGCCAGCAGCCAGCGGGCGGGAGCGGGGGGCAGTGAGCAGTTCTTC.

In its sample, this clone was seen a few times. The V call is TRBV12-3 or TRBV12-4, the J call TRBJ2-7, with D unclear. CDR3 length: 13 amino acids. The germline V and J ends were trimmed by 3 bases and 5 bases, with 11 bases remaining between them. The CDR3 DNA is TGTGCCAGCAGTTTTTTCGGCGGCCACGAGCAGTACTTC. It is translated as CASSFFGGHEQYF.

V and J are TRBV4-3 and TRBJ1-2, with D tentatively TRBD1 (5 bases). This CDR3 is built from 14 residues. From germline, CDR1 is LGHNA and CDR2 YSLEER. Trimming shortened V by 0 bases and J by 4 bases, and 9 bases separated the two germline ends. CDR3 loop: CASSQEGTGYGYTF. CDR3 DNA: TGCGCCAGCAGCCAAGAAGGTACAGGCTATGGCTACACCTTC.

The CDR3 loop reads CASSQGGSRRSSYNSPLHF. The DNA of the CDR3 is TGTGCCAGCAGCCAAGGGGGCAGCCGAAGAAGCTCCTATAATTCACCCCTCCACTTT. The rearrangement links TRBV14 to TRBJ1-6, with D possibly matching TRBD1 (5 bases). CDR3 length: 19 residues. Trimming shortened V by 1 base and J by 0 bases, and 16 bases separated the two germline ends. The germline CDR1 and CDR2 sequences are SGHDN and FVKESK. Full variable domain (remainder filled in from reference TRBV14 and TRBJ1-6): EAGVTQFPSHSVIEKGQTVTLRCDPISGHDNLYWYRRVMGKEIKFLLHFVKESKQDESGMPNNRFLAERTGGTYSTLKVQPAELEDSGVYFCASSQGGSRRSSYNSPLHFGNGTRLTVT.

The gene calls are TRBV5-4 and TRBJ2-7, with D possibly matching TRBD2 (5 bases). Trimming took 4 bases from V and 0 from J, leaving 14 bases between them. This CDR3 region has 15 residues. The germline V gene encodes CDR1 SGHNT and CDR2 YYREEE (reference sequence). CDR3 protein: CASSPGLPSSYEQYF. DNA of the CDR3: TGTGCCAGCAGCCCTGGACTCCCTAGCTCCTACGAGCAGTACTTC.

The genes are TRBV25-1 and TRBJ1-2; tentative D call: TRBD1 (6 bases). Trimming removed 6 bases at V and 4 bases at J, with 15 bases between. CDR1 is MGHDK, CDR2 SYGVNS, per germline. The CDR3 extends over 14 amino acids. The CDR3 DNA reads TGTGCCAGCAGGGGGGCGGGGGAGATCTATGGCTACACCTTC. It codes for CASRGAGEIYGYTF.

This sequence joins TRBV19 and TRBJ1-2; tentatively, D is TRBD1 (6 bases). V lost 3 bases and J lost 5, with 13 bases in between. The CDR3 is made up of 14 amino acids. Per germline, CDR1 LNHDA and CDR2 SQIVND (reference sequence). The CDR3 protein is CASSILGTNYGYTF. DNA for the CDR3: TGTGCCAGTAGTATTCTGGGGACAAATTATGGCTACACCTTC.